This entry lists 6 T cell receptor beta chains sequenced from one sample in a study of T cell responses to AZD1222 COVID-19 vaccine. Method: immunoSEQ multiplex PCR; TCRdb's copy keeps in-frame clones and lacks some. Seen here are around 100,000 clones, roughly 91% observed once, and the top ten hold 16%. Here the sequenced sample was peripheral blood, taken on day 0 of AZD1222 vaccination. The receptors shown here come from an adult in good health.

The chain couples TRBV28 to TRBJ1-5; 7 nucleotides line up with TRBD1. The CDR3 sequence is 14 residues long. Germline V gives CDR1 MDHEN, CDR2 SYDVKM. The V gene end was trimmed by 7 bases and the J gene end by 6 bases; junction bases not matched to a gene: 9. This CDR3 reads CASTRRGRGQPQHF. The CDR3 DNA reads TGTGCCAGCACTAGAAGGGGGCGCGGTCAGCCCCAGCATTTT.

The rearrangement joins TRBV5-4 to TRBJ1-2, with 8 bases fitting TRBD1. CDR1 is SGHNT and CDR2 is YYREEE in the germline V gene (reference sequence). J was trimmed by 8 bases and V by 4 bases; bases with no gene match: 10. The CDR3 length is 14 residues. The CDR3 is CASSAAGQGPGYTF. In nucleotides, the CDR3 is TGTGCCAGCAGCGCTGCTGGACAGGGCCCCGGCTACACCTTC.

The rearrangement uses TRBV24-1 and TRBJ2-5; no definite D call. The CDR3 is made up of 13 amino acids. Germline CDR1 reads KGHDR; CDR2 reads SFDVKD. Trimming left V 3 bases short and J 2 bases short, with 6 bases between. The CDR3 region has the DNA TGTGCCACCAGTGATGGCGTTCAAGAGACCCAGTACTTC. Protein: CATSDGVQETQYF.

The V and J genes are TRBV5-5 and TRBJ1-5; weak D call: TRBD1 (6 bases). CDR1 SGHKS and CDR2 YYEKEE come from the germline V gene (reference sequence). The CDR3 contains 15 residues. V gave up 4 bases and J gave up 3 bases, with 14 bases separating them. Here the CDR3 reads CASSLHQGNNQPQHF. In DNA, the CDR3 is TGTGCCAGCAGCCTACATCAGGGGAACAATCAGCCCCAGCATTTT.

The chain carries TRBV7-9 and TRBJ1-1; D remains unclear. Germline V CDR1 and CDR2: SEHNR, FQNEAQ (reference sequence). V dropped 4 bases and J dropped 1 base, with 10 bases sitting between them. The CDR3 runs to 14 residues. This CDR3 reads CASSSYGTNTEAFF. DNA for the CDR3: TGTGCCAGCAGCTCTTATGGTACGAACACTGAAGCTTTCTTT. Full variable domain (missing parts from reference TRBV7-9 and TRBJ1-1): DTGVSQNPRHKITKRGQNVTFRCDPISEHNRLYWYRQTLGQGPEFLTYFQNEAQLEKSRLLSDRFSAERPKGSFSTLEIQRTEQGDSAMYLCASSSYGTNTEAFFGQGTRLTVV.

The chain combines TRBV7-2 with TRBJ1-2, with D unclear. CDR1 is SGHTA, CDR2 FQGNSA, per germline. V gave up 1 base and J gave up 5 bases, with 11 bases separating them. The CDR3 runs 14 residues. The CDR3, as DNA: TGTGCCAGCAGCTTAGATGGGCAGACATATGGCTACACCTTC. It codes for CASSLDGQTYGYTF. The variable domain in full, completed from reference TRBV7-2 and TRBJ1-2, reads GAGVSQSPSNKVTEKGKDVELRCDPISGHTALYWYRQSLGQGLEFLIYFQGNSAPDKSGLPSDRFSAERTGGSVSTLTIQRTQQEDSAVYLCASSLDGQTYGYTFGSGTRLTVV.